This T cell receptor beta chain was sequenced for a study of blood T cells in healthy people across ages. Study-wide results and limits: Significant beta diversity loss was already apparent by age around 36, declining roughly linearly.

Every donor gave approximately 10 milliliters of peripheral blood. This CDR3 has 13 amino acids. Between the trimmed V and J ends, which lost 3 bases and 8 bases, there was a span of 14 bases. The germline gives CDR1 DFQATT, CDR2 SNEGSKA (reference sequence). Next came a second PCR, run for about 6 to 11 cycles, which used a sample-barcoded 5' primer along with a J-beta primer mix. Every cDNA molecule carried a tag from a template-switch adaptor bearing 12 random nucleotides. TCRdb processed the 5' RACE reads anew with MiXCR; each CDR3 protein has one entry. The sample shows about 1.4 million distinct CDR3 sequences, approximately 59% of them seen only once. Concerning this clonotype: Its antigen is undetermined.

This TCR was recovered from a man between 18 and 29 years old in good health. The rearrangement links TRBV20-1 to TRBJ2-1; the D gene is possibly TRBD2 (6 bases). Source material: blood. The DNA of the CDR3 is TGCAGTGCTAGTAAGGACGCGGGACATGAGCAGTTCTTC. Translation: CSASKDAGHEQFF.